This T cell receptor beta chain emerged from a study of T-cell memory formation after mild COVID-19. Study as a whole: The study found TCR clusters largely donor specific. General study results and limits: Later expanders leaned CD4+, whereas clones that contracted between day 15 and 85 were balanced CD4/CD8.

Germline lookup yields CDR1 MNHEY and CDR2 SVGEGT. The CDR3 has 12 residues. Of note for this clonotype: As yet, its antigen is unknown. The junction differs from germline at one of its ends, possibly a read error.

Using its own MiXCR run on the 5' RACE reads, TCRdb lists one record per CDR3 protein. The data contain some 410,000 distinct CDR3 sequences, about 22% of them singletons. Sequencing used PBMCs or a T cell subset sorted from them (not recorded which). The genes are TRBV6-2 or TRBV6-3 and TRBJ2-7; D may match TRBD1 or TRBD2 (5 bases each). This clonotype originated in an adult woman who had mild COVID-19 (a few samples of this study predate the infection). Cell type and time point are not known. The CDR3 sequence: CASSYSLQGEHF. The CDR3 nucleotides are TGTGCCAGCAGTTACTCCCTACAAGGGGAGCACTTC.